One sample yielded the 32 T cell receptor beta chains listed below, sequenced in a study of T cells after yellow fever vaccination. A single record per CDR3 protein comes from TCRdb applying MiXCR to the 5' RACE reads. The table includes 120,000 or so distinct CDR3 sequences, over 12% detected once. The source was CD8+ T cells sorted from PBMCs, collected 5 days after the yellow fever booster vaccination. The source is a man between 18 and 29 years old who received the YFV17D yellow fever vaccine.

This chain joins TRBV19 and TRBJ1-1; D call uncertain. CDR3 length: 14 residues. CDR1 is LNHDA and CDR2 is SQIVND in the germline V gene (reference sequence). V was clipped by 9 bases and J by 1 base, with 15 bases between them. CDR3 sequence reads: CASTDAWANTEAFF. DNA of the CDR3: TGTGCCAGCACAGACGCCTGGGCGAACACTGAAGCTTTCTTT.

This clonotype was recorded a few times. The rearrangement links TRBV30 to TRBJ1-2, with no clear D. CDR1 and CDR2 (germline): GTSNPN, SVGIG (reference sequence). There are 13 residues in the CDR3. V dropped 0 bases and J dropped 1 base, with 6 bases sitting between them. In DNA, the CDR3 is TGTGCCTGGAGTGTACGTCTTAACTATGGCTACACCTTC. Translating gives CAWSVRLNYGYTF.

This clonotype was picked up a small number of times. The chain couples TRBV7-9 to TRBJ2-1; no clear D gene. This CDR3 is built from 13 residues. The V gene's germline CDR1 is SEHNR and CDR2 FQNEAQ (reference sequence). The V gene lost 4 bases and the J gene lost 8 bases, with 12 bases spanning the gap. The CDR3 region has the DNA TGTGCCAGCAGCTCTCCGTTGGTGGATGAGCAGTTCTTC. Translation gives CASSSPLVDEQFF.

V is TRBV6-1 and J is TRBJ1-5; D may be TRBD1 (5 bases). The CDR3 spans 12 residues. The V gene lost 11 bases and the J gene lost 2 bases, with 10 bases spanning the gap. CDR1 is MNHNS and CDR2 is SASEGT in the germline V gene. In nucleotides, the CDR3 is TGTGCCGGGCAGACAGGCAATCAGCCCCAGCATTTT. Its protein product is CAGQTGNQPQHF.

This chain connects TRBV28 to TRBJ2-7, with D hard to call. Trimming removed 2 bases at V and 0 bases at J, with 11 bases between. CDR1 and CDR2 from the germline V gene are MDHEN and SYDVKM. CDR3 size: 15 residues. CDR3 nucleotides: TGTGCCAGCAGTTTAACCCCGCACCCCTCCTACGAGCAGTACTTC. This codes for CASSLTPHPSYEQYF.

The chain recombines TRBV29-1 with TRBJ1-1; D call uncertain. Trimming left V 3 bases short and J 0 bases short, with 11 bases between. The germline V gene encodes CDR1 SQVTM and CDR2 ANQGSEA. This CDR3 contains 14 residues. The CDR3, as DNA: TGCAGCGTTGATTCGACCGGTATGAACACTGAAGCTTTCTTT. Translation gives CSVDSTGMNTEAFF.

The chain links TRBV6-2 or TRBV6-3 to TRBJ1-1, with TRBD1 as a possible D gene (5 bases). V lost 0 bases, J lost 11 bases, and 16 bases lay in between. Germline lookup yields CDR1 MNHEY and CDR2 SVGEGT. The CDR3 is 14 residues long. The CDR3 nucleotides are TGTGCCAGCAGTTACTCGCTAGACAGCTTTGGGGCTTTCTTT. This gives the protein CASSYSLDSFGAFF.

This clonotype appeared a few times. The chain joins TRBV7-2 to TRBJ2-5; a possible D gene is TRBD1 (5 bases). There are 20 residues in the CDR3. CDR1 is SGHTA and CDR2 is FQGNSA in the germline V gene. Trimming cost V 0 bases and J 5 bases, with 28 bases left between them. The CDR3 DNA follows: TGTGCCAGCAGCTTAGCATCTAGGGATCAGGGCTTTTGGGTTGTGGAGACCCAGTACTTC. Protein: CASSLASRDQGFWVVETQYF.

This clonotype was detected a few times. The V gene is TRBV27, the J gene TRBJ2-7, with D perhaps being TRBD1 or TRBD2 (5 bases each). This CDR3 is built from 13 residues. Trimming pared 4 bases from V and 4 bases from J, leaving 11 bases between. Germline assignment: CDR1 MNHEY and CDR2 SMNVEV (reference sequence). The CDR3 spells CASSWGPGYEQYF. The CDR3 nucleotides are TGTGCCAGCAGTTGGGGACCAGGGTACGAGCAGTACTTC.

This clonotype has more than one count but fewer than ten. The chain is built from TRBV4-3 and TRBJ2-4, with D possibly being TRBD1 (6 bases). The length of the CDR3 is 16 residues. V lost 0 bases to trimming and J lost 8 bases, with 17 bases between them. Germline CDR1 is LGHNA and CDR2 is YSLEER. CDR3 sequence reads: CASSQDRSRGADIQYF. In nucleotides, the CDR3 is TGCGCCAGCAGCCAAGATAGAAGCAGGGGCGCCGACATTCAGTACTTC.

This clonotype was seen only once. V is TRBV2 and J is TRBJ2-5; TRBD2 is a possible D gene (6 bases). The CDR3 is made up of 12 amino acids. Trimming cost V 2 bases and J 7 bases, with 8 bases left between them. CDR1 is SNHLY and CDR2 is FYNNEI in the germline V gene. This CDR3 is CASSEYGGTQYF. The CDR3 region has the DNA TGTGCCAGCAGTGAATACGGGGGGACCCAGTACTTC.

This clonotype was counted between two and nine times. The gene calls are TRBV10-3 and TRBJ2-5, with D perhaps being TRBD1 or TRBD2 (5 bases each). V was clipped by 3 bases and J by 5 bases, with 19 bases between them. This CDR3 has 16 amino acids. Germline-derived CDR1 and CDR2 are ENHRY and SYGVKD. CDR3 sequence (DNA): TGTGCCATCAGTGATAACTTTCGGGACGGCGGGGAGACCCAGTACTTC. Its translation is CAISDNFRDGGETQYF.

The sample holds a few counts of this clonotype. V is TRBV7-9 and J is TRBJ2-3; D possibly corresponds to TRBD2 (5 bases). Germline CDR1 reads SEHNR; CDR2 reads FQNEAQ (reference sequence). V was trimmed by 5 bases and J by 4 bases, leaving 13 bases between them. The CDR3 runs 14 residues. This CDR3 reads CASSPAGSADTQYF. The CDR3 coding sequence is TGTGCCAGCAGCCCCGCGGGTTCCGCAGATACGCAGTATTTT.

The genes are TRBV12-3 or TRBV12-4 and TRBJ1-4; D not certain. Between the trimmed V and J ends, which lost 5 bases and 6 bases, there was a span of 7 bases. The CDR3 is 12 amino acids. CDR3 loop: CASSATYEKLFF. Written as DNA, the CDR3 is TGTGCCAGCAGTGCTACATATGAAAAACTGTTTTTT.

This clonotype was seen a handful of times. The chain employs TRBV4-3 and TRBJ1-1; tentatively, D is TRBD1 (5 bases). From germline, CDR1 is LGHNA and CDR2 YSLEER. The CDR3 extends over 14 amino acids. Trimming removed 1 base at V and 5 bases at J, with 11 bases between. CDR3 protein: CASSQVGGVTEAFF. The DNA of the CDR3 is TGCGCCAGCAGCCAAGTTGGGGGGGTGACTGAAGCTTTCTTT.

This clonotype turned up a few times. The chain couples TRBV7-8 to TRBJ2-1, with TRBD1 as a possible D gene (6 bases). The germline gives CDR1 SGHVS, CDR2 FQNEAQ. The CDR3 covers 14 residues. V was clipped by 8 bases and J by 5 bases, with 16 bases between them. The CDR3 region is CASSGVSGNNEQFF. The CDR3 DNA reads TGTGCCAGCTCAGGGGTCTCAGGCAACAATGAGCAGTTCTTC.

CDR3 DNA: TGCGCCAGCACCTCACTAGTAGGCAATGAGCAGTTCTTC. Its protein product is CASTSLVGNEQFF. This chain uses TRBV5-1 with TRBJ2-1; D might be TRBD2 (5 bases). Trimming removed 6 bases at V and 6 bases at J, with 13 bases between. Germline V gene sequence: CDR1 SGHRS, CDR2 YFSETQ. CDR3 size: 13 residues. The full variable domain, in which reference TRBV5-1 and TRBJ2-1 provide the parts outside the CDR3, is KAGVTQTPRYLIKTRGQQVTLSCSPISGHRSVSWYQQTPGQGLQFLFEYFSETQRNKGNFPGRFSGRQFSNSRSEMNVSTLELGDSALYLCASTSLVGNEQFFGPGTRLTVL.

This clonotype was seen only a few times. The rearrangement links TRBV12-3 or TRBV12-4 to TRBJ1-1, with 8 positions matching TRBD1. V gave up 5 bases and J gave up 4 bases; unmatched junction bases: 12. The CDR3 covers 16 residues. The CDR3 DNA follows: TGTGCCAGCAGTCCCGGTCGACGACAGGGGATCACTGAAGCTTTCTTT. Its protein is CASSPGRRQGITEAFF.

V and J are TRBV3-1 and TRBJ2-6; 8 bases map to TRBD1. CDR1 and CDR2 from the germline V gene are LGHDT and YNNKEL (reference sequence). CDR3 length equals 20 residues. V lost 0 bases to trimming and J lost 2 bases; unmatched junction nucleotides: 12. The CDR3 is CASSQEWDRTSQAGANVLTF. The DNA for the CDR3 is TGTGCCAGCAGCCAAGAATGGGACAGGACAAGTCAGGCTGGGGCCAACGTCCTGACTTTC. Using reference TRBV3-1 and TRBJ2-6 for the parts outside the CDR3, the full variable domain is DTAVSQTPKYLVTQMGNDKSIKCEQNLGHDTMYWYKQDSKKFLKIMFSYNNKELIINETVPNRFSPKSPDKAHLNLHINSLELGDSAVYFCASSQEWDRTSQAGANVLTFGAGSRLTVL.

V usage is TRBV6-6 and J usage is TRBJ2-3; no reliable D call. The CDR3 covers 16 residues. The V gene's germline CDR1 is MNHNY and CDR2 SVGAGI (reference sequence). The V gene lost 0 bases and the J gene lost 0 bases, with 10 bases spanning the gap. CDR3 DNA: TGTGCCAGCAGTTACTCTACCGATTCTAGCACAGATACGCAGTATTTT. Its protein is CASSYSTDSSTDTQYF.

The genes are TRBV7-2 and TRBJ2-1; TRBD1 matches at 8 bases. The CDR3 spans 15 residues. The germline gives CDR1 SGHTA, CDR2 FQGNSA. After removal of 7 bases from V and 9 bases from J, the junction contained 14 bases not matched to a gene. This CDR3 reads CASTYGQGPWIEQFF. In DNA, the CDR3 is TGTGCCAGCACCTACGGACAGGGCCCCTGGATTGAGCAGTTCTTC.

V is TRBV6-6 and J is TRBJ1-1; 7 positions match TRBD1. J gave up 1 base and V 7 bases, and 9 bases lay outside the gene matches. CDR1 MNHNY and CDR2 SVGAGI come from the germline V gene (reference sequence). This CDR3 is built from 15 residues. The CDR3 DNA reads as TGTGCCAGCAAGGGAAGGGGGCAAGGGAACACTGAAGCTTTCTTT. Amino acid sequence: CASKGRGQGNTEAFF.

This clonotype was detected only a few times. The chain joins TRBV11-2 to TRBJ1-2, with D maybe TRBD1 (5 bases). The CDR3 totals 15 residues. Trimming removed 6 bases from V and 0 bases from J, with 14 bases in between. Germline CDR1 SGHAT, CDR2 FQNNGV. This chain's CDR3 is CASREQVTSNYGYTF. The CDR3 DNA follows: TGTGCCAGCAGAGAACAGGTTACCTCTAACTATGGCTACACCTTC. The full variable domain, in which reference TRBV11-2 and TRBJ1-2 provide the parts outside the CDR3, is EAGVAQSPRYKIIEKRQSVAFWCNPISGHATLYWYQQILGQGPKLLIQFQNNGVVDDSQLPKDRFSAERLKGVDSTLKIQPAKLEDSAVYLCASREQVTSNYGYTFGSGTRLTVV.

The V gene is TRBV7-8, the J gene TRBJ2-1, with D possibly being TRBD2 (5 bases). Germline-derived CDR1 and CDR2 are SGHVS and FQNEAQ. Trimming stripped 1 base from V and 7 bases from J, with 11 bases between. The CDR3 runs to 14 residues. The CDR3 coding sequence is TGTGCCAGCAGCTTAGGGACTGGTGGAAATGAGCAGTTCTTC. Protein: CASSLGTGGNEQFF.

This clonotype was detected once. CDR3 protein: CASSFSRNTGELFF. The DNA of the CDR3 is TGTGCCAGCAGCTTTTCCAGAAACACCGGGGAGCTGTTTTTT. The chain has TRBV13 and TRBJ2-2; no clear D gene. This CDR3 contains 14 residues. Trimming took off 3 bases at V and 2 bases at J, with 7 bases between the two ends. CDR1 and CDR2 (germline): PRHDT, FYEKMQ (reference sequence).

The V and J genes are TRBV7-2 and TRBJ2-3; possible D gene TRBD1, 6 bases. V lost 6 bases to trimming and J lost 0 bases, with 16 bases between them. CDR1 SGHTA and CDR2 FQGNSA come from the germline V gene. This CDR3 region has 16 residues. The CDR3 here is CASRSGVRSSTDTQYF. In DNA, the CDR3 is TGTGCCAGCAGGTCAGGGGTCCGTAGTAGCACAGATACGCAGTATTTT.

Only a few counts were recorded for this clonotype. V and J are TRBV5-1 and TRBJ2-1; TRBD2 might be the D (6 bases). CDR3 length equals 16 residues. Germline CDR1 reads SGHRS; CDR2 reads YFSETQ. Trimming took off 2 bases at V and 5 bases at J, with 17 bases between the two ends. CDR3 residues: CASSFGRGEGNNEQFF. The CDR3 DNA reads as TGCGCCAGCAGCTTCGGGCGGGGTGAGGGGAACAATGAGCAGTTCTTC.

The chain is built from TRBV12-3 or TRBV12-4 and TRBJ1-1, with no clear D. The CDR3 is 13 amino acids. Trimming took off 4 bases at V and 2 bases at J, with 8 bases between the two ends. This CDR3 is CASSSTGNTEAFF. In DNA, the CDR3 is TGTGCCAGCAGTTCGACGGGCAACACTGAAGCTTTCTTT.

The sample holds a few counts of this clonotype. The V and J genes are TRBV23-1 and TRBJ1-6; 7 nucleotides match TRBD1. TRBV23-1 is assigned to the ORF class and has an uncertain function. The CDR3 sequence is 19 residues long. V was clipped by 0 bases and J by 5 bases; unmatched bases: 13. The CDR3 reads CASSQSRRGQYYDNSPLHF. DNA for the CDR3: TGCGCCAGCAGTCAATCCCGGAGGGGGCAATACTATGATAATTCACCCCTCCACTTT.

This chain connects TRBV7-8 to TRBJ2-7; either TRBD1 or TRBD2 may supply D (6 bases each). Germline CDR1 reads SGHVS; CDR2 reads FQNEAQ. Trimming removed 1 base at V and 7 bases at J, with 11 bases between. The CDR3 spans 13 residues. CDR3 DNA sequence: TGTGCCAGCAGCTTAGTGGGGGGCGAGGAGCAGTACTTC. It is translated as CASSLVGGEEQYF.

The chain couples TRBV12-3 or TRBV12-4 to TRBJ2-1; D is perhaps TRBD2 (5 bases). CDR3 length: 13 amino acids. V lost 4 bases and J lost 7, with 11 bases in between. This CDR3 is CASSSWTDNEQFF. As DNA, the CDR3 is TGTGCCAGCAGTTCGTGGACTGATAATGAGCAGTTCTTC.

CDR3 nucleotides: TGTGCCAGCAGCGCCTTTACTAGCGGGGGATACAATGAGCAGTTCTTC. Translation gives CASSAFTSGGYNEQFF. The chain has TRBV2 and TRBJ2-1; 11 nucleotides agree with TRBD2. There are 16 residues in the CDR3. V trimming: 6 bases; J trimming: 4 bases; junction bases outside the gene matches: 8. Germline lookup yields CDR1 SNHLY and CDR2 FYNNEI.